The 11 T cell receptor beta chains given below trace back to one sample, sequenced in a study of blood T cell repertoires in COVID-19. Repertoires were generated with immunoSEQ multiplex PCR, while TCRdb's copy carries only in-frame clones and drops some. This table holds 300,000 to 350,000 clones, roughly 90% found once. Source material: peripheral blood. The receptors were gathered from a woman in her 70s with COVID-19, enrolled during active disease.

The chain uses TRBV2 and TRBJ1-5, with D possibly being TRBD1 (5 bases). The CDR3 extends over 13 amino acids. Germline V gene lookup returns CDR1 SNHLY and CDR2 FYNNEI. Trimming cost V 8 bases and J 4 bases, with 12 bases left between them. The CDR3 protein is CASWGEGNQPQHF. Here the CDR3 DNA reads TGTGCCAGCTGGGGGGAGGGGAATCAGCCCCAGCATTTT.

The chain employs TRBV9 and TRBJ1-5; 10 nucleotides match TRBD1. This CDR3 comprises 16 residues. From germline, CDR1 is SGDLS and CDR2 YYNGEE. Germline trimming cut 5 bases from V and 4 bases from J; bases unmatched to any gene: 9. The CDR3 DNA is TGTGCCAGCAGAGAGAGCCGGGACAGGGGTAATCAGCCCCAGCATTTT. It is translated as CASRESRDRGNQPQHF.

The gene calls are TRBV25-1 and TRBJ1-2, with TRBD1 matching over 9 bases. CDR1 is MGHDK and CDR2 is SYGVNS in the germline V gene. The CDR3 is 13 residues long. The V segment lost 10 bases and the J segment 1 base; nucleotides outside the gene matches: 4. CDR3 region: CATRGQGNYGYTF. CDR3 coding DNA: TGTGCCACCAGGGGACAGGGTAACTATGGCTACACCTTC.

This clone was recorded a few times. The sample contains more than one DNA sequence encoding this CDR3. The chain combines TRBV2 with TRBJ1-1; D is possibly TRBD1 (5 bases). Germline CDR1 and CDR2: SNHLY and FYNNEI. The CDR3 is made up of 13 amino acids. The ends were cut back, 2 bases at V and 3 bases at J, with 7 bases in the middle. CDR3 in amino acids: CASSEQGDTEAFF. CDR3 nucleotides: TGTGCCAGCAGTGAACAGGGTGACACTGAAGCTTTCTTT. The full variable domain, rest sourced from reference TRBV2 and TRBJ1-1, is EPEVTQTPSHQVTQMGQEVILRCVPISNHLYFYWYRQILGQKVEFLVSFYNNEISEKSEIFDDQFSVERPDGSNFTLKIRSTKLEDSAMYFCASSEQGDTEAFFGQGTRLTVV.

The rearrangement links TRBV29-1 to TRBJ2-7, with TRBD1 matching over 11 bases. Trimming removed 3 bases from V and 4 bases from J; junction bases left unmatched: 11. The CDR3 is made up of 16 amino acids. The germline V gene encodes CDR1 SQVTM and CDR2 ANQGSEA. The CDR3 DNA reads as TGCAGCGTTGAGCAAGCTAGGACAGGGGGCTTATACGAGCAGTACTTC. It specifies CSVEQARTGGLYEQYF.

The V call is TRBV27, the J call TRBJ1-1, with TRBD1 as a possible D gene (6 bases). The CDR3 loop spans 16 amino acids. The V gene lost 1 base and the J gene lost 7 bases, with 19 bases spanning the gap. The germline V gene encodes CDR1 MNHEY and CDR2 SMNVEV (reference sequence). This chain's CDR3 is CASSLYGRGESNEAFF. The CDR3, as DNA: TGTGCCAGCAGTTTATATGGCAGGGGCGAATCGAATGAAGCTTTCTTT.

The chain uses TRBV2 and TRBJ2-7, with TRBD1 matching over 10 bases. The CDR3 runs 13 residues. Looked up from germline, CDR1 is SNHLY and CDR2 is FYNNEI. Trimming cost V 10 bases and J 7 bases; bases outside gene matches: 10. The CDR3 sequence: CANLRDRGGEQYF. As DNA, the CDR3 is TGTGCCAACCTCCGGGACAGGGGAGGTGAGCAGTACTTC.

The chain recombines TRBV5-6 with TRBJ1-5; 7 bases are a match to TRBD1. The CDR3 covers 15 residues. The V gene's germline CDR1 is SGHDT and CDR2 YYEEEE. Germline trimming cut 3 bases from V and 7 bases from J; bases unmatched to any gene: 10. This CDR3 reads CASSSGTAWEQPQHF. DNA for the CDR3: TGTGCCAGCAGCTCCGGGACAGCCTGGGAACAGCCCCAGCATTTT.

The CDR3 DNA reads TGCGCCAGCAGCCCGCTAGAATTCTACGAGCAGTACTTC. It yields the protein CASSPLEFYEQYF. The chain employs TRBV4-1 and TRBJ2-7; D is undetermined. Germline CDR1 reads MGHRA; CDR2 reads YSYEKL. The CDR3 contains 13 residues. Trimming cost V 4 bases and J 3 bases, with 10 bases left between them.

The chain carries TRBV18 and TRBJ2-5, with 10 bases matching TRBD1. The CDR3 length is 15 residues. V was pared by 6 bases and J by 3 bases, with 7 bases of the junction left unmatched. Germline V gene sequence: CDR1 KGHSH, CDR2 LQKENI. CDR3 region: CASSPSGTGEETQYF. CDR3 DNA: TGTGCCAGCTCGCCATCCGGGACAGGGGAAGAGACCCAGTACTTC.

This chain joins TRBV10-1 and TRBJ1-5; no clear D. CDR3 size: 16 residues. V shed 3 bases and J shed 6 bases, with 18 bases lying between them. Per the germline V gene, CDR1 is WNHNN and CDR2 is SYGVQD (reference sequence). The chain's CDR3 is CASSEKFCRPVQPQHF. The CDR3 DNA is TGCGCCAGCAGTGAAAAGTTTTGCAGGCCGGTTCAGCCCCAGCATTTT.